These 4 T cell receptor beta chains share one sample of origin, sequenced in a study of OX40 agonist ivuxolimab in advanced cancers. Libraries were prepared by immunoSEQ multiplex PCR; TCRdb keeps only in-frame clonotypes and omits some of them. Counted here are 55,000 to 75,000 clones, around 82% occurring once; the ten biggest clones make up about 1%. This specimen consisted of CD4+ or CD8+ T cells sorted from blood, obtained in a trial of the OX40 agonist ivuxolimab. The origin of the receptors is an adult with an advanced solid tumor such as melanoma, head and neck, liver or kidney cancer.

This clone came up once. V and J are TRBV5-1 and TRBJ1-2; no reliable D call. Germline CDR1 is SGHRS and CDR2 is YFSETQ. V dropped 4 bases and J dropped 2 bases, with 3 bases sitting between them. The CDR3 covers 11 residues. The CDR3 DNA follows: TGCGCCAGCAGCGAAAACTATGGCTACACCTTC. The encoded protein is CASSENYGYTF.

The CDR3 loop is CATRSGPRLSNYGYTF. The DNA of the CDR3 is TGTGCCACCCGGAGTGGCCCTCGACTATCTAACTATGGCTACACCTTC. The V gene is TRBV19, the J gene TRBJ1-2; D is ambiguous. The ends were cut back, 10 bases at V and 0 bases at J, with 21 bases in the middle. From germline, CDR1 is LNHDA and CDR2 SQIVND (reference sequence). The CDR3 consists of 16 residues.

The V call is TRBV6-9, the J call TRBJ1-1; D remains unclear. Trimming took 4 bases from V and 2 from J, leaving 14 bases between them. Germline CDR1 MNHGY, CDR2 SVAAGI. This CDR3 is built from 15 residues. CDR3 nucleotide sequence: TGTGCCAGCAGTTTCGGTCCCTGGACCAACACTGAAGCTTTCTTT. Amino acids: CASSFGPWTNTEAFF.

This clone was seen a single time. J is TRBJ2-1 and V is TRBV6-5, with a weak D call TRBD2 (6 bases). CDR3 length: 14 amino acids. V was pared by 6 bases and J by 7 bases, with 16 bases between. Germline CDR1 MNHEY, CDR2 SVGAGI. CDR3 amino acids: CASRPLGGSNEQFF. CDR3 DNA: TGTGCCAGCAGGCCCTTGGGAGGTTCAAATGAGCAGTTCTTC.